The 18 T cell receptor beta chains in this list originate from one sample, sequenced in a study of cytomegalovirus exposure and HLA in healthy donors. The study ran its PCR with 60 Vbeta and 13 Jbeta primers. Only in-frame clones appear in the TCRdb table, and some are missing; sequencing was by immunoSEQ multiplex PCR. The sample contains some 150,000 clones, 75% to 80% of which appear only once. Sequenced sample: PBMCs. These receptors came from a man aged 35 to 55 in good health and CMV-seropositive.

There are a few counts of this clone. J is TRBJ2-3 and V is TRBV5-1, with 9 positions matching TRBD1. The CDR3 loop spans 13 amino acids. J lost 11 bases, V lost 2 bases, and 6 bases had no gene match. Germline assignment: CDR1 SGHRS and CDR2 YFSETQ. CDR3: CASSFRDRERQYF. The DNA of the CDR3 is TGCGCCAGCAGCTTCCGGGACAGGGAAAGGCAGTATTTT.

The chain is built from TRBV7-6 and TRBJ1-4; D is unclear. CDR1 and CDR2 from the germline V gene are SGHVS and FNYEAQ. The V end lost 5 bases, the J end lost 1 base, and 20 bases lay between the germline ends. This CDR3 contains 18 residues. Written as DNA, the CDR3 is TGTGCCAGCAGCCCATATCTTTCCGGGGTTGGAACTAATGAAAAACTGTTTTTT. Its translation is CASSPYLSGVGTNEKLFF.

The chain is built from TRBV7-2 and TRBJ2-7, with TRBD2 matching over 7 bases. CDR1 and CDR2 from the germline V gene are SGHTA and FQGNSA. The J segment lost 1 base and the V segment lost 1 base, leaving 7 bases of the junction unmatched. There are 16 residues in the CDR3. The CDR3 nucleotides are TGTGCCAGCAGCTTAGGATCTAGCGGAGGTTCCTACGAGCAGTACTTC. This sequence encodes CASSLGSSGGSYEQYF.

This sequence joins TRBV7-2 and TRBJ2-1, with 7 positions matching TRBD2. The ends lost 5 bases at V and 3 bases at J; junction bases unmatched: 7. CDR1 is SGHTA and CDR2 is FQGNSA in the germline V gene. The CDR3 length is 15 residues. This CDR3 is CASSAGASGYNEQFF. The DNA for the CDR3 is TGTGCCAGCAGCGCAGGTGCTAGCGGCTACAATGAGCAGTTCTTC. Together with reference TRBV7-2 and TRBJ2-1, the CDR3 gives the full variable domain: GAGVSQSPSNKVTEKGKDVELRCDPISGHTALYWYRQSLGQGLEFLIYFQGNSAPDKSGLPSDRFSAERTGGSVSTLTIQRTQQEDSAVYLCASSAGASGYNEQFFGPGTRLTVL.

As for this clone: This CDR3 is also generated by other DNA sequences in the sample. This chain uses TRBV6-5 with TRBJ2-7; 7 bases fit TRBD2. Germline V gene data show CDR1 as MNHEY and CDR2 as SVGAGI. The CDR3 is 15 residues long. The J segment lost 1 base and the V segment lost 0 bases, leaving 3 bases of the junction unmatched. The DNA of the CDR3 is TGTGCCAGCAGTTACTCGGGCGGGAGTTCCTACGAGCAGTACTTC. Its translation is CASSYSGGSSYEQYF.

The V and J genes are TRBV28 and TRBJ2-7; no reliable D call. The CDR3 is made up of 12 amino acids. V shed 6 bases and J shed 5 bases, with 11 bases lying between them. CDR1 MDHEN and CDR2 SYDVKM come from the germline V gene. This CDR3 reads CASSQTINEQYF. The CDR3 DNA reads TGTGCCAGCAGCCAAACTATCAACGAGCAGTACTTC.

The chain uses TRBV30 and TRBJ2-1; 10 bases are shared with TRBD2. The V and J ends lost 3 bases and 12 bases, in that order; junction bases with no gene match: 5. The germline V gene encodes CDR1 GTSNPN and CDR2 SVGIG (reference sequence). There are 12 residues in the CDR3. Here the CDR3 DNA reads TGTGCCTGGAGCGTGGTAGCGGGAGGGCAGTTCTTC. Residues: CAWSVVAGGQFF.

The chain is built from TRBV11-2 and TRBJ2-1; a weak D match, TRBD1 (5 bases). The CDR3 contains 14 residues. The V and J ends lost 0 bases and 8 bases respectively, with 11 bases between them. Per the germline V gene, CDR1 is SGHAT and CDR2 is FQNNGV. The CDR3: CASSLDTGTDEQFF. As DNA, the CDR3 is TGTGCCAGCAGCTTAGATACAGGTACCGATGAGCAGTTCTTC.

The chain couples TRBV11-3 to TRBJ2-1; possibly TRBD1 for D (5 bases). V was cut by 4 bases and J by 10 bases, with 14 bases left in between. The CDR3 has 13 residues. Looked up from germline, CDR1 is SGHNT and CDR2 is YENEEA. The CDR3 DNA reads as TGTGCCAGCAGCTCGGCCATAGCAGGGGAGCAGTTCTTC. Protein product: CASSSAIAGEQFF.

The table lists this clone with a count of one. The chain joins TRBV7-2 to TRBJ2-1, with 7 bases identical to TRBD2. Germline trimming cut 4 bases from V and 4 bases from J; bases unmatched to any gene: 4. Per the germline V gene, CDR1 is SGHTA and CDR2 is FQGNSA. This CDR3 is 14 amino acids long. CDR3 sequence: CASSSGLVYNEQFF. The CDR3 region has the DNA TGTGCCAGCAGCTCTGGACTAGTTTACAATGAGCAGTTCTTC.

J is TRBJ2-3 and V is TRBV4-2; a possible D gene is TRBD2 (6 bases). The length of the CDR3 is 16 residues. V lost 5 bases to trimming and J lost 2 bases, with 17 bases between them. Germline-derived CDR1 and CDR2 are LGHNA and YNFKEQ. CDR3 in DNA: TGTGCCAGCAGCTTAAAGGTAGGGCGGGACACAGATACGCAGTATTTT. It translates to CASSLKVGRDTDTQYF.

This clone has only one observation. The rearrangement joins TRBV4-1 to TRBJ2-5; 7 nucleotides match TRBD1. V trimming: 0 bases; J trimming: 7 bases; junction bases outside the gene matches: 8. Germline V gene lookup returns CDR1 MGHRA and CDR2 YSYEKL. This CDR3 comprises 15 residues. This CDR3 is CASSQDPGTEPTQYF. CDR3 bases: TGCGCCAGCAGCCAAGATCCCGGGACAGAGCCGACCCAGTACTTC.

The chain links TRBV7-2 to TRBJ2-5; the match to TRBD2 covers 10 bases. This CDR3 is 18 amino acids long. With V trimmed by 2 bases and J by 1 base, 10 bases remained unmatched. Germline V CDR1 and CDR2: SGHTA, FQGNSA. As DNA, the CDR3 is TGTGCCAGCAGCTTAAGTCCTAGCGGGAGAGGAGGCCAAGAGACCCAGTACTTC. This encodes CASSLSPSGRGGQETQYF.

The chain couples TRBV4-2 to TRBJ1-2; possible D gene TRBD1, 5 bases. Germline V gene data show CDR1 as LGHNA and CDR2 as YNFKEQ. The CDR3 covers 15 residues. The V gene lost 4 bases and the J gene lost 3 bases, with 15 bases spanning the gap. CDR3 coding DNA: TGTGCCAGCAGCCCCCTGACAGACAATGACTATGGCTACACCTTC. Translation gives CASSPLTDNDYGYTF.

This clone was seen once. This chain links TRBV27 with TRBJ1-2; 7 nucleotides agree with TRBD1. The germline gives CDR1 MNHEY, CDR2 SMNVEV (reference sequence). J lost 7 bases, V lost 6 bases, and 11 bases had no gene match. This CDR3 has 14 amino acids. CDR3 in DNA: TGTGCCAGCAGGACACAGGGGCGGACAGGTGGCTACACCTTC. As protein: CASRTQGRTGGYTF.

This CDR3 reads CASSPLRDRGQQPQHF. CDR3 coding DNA: TGTGCCAGCTCACCCCTCCGGGACAGGGGGCAACAGCCCCAGCATTTT. This chain connects TRBV18 to TRBJ1-5; TRBD1 matches at 12 bases. The CDR3 is 16 amino acids. V shed 3 bases, J shed 7 bases, and the junction held 7 bases outside the gene matches. Germline V CDR1 and CDR2: KGHSH, LQKENI.

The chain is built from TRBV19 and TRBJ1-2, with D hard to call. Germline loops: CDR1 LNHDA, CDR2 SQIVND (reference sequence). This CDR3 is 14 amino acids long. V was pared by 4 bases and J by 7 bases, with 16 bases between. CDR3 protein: CASSTGRESSGYTF. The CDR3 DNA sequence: TGTGCCAGTAGTACAGGAAGGGAGTCTTCTGGCTACACCTTC.

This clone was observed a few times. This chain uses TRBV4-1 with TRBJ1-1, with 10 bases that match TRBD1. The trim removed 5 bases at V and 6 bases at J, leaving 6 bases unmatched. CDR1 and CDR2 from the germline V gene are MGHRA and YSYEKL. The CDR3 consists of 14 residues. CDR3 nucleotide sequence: TGCGCCAGCAGCAAAGGACAGGGGGTCGCTGAAGCTTTCTTT. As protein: CASSKGQGVAEAFF.